The entry below gives a single T cell receptor beta chain sequence along with its context. This specimen comes from a study of blood T cell repertoires in COVID-19. Study-wide background: Collection of acute and convalescent COVID-19 samples took place in the United States, Italy and Spain. Sample material is recorded as cDNA or gDNA derived from T cells, B-cell-depleted T cells, or PBMCs.

CDR1 is SGHRS and CDR2 is YFSETQ in the germline V gene. J lost 1 base, V lost 0 bases, and 2 bases had no gene match. CDR3 length: 16 residues. In the original analysis: Amplification of reference gene primers provided the estimated nucleated cell counts. This table comes from immunoSEQ multiplex PCR, and its TCRdb copy is limited to in-frame clones, with some not included. From that table come the V and J calls and clone size; the DNA was used to work out D and trimming. Of under 85,000 clones detected, about 86% appear once; the ten largest clones hold 12%. This clonotype was sampled from a human donor in a cohort sampled during active COVID-19. The rearrangement uses TRBV5-1 and TRBJ2-5; 11 nucleotides line up with TRBD2. The sequenced material came from peripheral blood. The DNA of the CDR3 is TGCGCCAGCAGCTTGGGTACTAGCGGGGGCCAAGAGACCCAGTACTTC. Translated, it gives CASSLGTSGGQETQYF.